This T cell receptor (beta chain) emerged from a study of cytomegalovirus exposure and HLA in healthy donors. PCR was performed using 60 Vbeta and 13 Jbeta primers. Some clones are missing from TCRdb's copy, which holds only in-frame ones; the method was immunoSEQ multiplex PCR. The data hold about 59,000 clones, with about 80% observed a single time. This receptor was identified in a woman between 40 and 55 years old in good health and CMV-seronegative. Sequencing was done on a sample of PBMCs.

CDR3 residues: CASSQVGAGAETQYF. CDR3 coding DNA: TGCGCCAGCAGCCAAGTGGGCGCAGGGGCGGAGACCCAGTACTTC. The rearrangement joins TRBV4-1 to TRBJ2-5; D might be TRBD1 (6 bases). The CDR3 extends over 15 amino acids. The germline V gene encodes CDR1 MGHRA and CDR2 YSYEKL. Trimming removed 1 base from V and 5 bases from J, with 14 bases in between.